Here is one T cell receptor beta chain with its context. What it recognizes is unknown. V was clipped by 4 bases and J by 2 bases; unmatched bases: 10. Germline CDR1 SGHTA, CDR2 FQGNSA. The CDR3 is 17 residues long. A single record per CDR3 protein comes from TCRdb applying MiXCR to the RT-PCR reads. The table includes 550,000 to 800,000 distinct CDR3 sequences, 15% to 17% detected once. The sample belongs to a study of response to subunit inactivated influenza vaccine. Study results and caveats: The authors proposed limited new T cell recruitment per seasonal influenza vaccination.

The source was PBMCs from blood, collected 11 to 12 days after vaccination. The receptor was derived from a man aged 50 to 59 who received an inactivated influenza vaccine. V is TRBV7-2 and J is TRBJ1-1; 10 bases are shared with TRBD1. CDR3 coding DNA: TGTGCCAGCAGCTCTACCGGACAGGGGGGGGGCAACACTGAAGCTTTCTTT. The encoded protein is CASSSTGQGGGNTEAFF.